Listed below are T cell receptor beta chains from one sample, sequenced in a study of shared clonotypes between healthy human individuals. TCRdb's table, derived via immunoSEQ multiplex PCR, lists solely in-frame clones and lacks some. The repertoire holds some 500,000 clones, with 70% to 80% as singletons. The material sequenced was PBMCs. Receptor source: a woman in her thirties or forties in good health. Some clones in this sample may be carry-over from other donors' samples. Each CDR3 is given with its conserved first and last residue. A D gene is named only where the DNA matches it firmly. The size entry is marked missing in some rows and otherwise reads once, few, many or a size class.

D gene,J gene,clone size,V gene,CDR3 DNA,CDR3 protein
TRBD1,TRBJ1-2,NA,TRBV28,TGTGCCAGCAGTTCCCCTCAGGGGGCTGGCTATGGCTACACCTTC,CASSSPQGAGYGYTF
TRBD1,TRBJ1-4,NA,TRBV27,TGTGCCAGCAGCCCTGACAGGGTTTGGGATCCCTATGAAAAACTGTTTTTT,CASSPDRVWDPYEKLFF
NA,TRBJ1-2,NA,TRBV13,TGTGCCAGCAGCTTAGAGGCTCCAGTAAATGGCTACACCTTC,CASSLEAPVNGYTF
NA,TRBJ1-1,NA,TRBV29-1,TGCAGCGCCAAGAAGTGGGAGTTGAACACTGAAGCTTTCTTT,CSAKKWELNTEAFF
TRBD1,TRBJ1-1,few,TRBV4-3,TGCGCCAGCAGCCAAGGTGGACAGGCCGGTATGAACACTGAAGCTTTCTTT,CASSQGGQAGMNTEAFF
NA,TRBJ2-3,NA,TRBV5-5,TGTGCCAGCAGCTTGGGTTTGCAGGGATTAGCAGATACGCAGTATTTT,CASSLGLQGLADTQYF
TRBD1,TRBJ1-2,NA,TRBV5-6,TGTGCCAGCAGGGAACTGGGACAGGGCAGTTATGGCTACACCTTC,CASRELGQGSYGYTF
TRBD2,TRBJ2-1,NA,TRBV18,TGTGCCAGCTCACCGGGAGGGGCATTTGGAGAGCAGTTCTTC,CASSPGGAFGEQFF
NA,TRBJ1-1,NA,TRBV6-1,TGTGCCAGCAGTACCGGACACCTCGCTTTCTTT,CASSTGHLAFF
NA,TRBJ2-1,NA,TRBV30,TGTGGCCACAGTAGATTCAATGAGCAGTTCTTC,CGHSRFNEQFF
NA,TRBJ1-1,NA,TRBV18,TGTGCCAGCTCACCAGGGGAGACCACTGAAGCTTTCTTT,CASSPGETTEAFF
TRBD2,TRBJ2-1,NA,TRBV19,TGTGCCAGTAGTACCACGACTAGCTTCAGTGAGCAGTTCTTC,CASSTTTSFSEQFF
TRBD2,TRBJ2-3,NA,TRBV15,TGTGCCACCAGTACCTTAGCGGGGGCCACAGATACGCAGTATTTT,CATSTLAGATDTQYF
TRBD1,TRBJ1-4,few,TRBV28,TGTGCCAGCAGTTCAGCAGGGGGCCAAAATGAAAAACTGTTTTTT,CASSSAGGQNEKLFF
NA,TRBJ1-2,once,TRBV28,TGTGCCAGCAGTTCCGGGGGGTATGGTGGCTACACCTTC,CASSSGGYGGYTF
NA,TRBJ2-7,NA,TRBV7-9,TGTGCCAGCAGCCCCTCCGCCCTCTCCTACGAGCAGTACTTC,CASSPSALSYEQYF
TRBD1,TRBJ2-7,NA,TRBV23-1,TGCGCCAGCAGACTAGGGACAGGGGCTACCTACGAGCAGTACTTC,CASRLGTGATYEQYF
TRBD1,TRBJ2-7,NA,TRBV6-1,TGTGCCAGCAGTAACCACAGGGGTACCTACGAGCAGTACTTC,CASSNHRGTYEQYF
NA,TRBJ2-5,NA,TRBV7-9,TGTGCCAGCAGCTACCGGGGACGTCAAGAGACCCAGTACTTC,CASSYRGRQETQYF
NA,TRBJ2-3,NA,TRBV27,TGTGCCAGCAGTTTATCCGGACCCATTACGCAGTATTTT,CASSLSGPITQYF
NA,TRBJ2-1,few,TRBV5-6,TGTGCCAGCAGCATTTTCGGTACCCACTCCTACAATGAGCAGTTCTTC,CASSIFGTHSYNEQFF
NA,TRBJ2-1,NA,TRBV7-8,TGTGCCAGCAGCTCGGGGAGCCTGGGCTCCTACAATGAGCAGTTCTTC,CASSSGSLGSYNEQFF
TRBD1,TRBJ1-1,NA,TRBV28,TGTGCCAGCAGTAACCCACAGGGGACGGAAGCTTTCTTT,CASSNPQGTEAFF
NA,TRBJ2-3,NA,TRBV5-4,TGTGCCAGCAGCTTGAGGCTAGCGTTTGGAGATACGCAGTATTTT,CASSLRLAFGDTQYF
NA,TRBJ2-3,NA,TRBV27,TGTGCCAGCGGACCTCAGGGGATTCGCACAGATACGCAGTATTTT,CASGPQGIRTDTQYF
NA,TRBJ1-5,few,TRBV5-1,TGCGCCAGCAGCTTGAGAGGGGGTAGCAATCAGCCCCAGCATTTT,CASSLRGGSNQPQHF
NA,TRBJ1-1,NA,TRBV12-5,TGTGCTAGTGGTTTGGAGGGGGGCACTGAAGCTTTCTTT,CASGLEGGTEAFF
NA,TRBJ1-1,few,TRBV5-4,TGTGCCAGCAGCTCCCTCACCCGGGGGATGAACACTGAAGCTTTCTTT,CASSSLTRGMNTEAFF
NA,TRBJ2-2,NA,TRBV19,TGTGCCAGTAGTATTCCCGGGTATGGCGGGGAGCTGTTTTTT,CASSIPGYGGELFF
TRBD2,TRBJ2-1,NA,TRBV10-3,TGTGCCACCGGACTAGCGGGAGGGCCGGACAATGAGCAGTTCTTC,CATGLAGGPDNEQFF
NA,TRBJ2-1,NA,TRBV4-2,TGTGCCAGCAGCCAAGATACCCCCGGGACCATCACCTACAATGAGCAGTTCTTC,CASSQDTPGTITYNEQFF